The clone carrying this T cell receptor (beta chain) appeared a few times. Its specificity is unknown. Per the germline V gene, CDR1 is KGHSH and CDR2 is LQKENI. Trimming shortened V by 5 bases and J by 0 bases, and 7 bases separated the two germline ends. The CDR3 contains 14 residues. These data come from a study of T cells after yellow fever vaccination. General study points: FACS-sorted repertoires could contain abundant clonotypes contaminating from the bulk population.

5'RACE template switching added a universal primer site and UMIs to TCR cDNA. TCRdb passed the 5' RACE reads through MiXCR, listing each CDR3 protein once. Here the sample spans a few hundred thousand distinct CDR3 sequences, about 19% being singletons. J is TRBJ2-2 and V is TRBV18; unclear D gene. The TCR sequence derives from a man younger than 35 who received the YFV17D yellow fever vaccine. Here the sequenced sample was PBMCs, taken before the yellow fever booster vaccination. The CDR3 bases are TGTGCCAGCTCAGCCTGGTCGAACACCGGGGAGCTGTTTTTT. The encoded protein is CASSAWSNTGELFF.